This T cell receptor (beta chain) emerged from a study of T cell responses to AZD1222 COVID-19 vaccine. Regarding the study as a whole: Mostly white British, mostly female donors; authors suggested clonal diversity may be underestimated. Baseline seropositives among AZD1222 recipients totaled only six or seven. Only after the peak T cell response were repertoires sampled.

Generated by immunoSEQ multiplex PCR, the TCRdb table keeps only in-frame clones and is missing some. The sample carries fewer than 40,000 clones, 88% recorded once. Trimming took 5 bases from V and 7 from J; bases not matched to a gene: 3. The CDR3 sequence is 14 residues long. Germline CDR1 reads SEHNR; CDR2 reads FQNEAQ (reference sequence). Comment on this clone: Its antigen is currently unknown.

The receptor was isolated from an adult who received the MenACWY meningococcal vaccine as a control. The sample consisted of peripheral blood, taken 28 days after the second dose of the MenACWY control vaccine. The chain combines TRBV7-9 with TRBJ2-3; 13 bases are shared with TRBD2. CDR3 sequence: CASSRTSGSYTQYF. CDR3 DNA sequence: TGTGCCAGCAGCCGGACTAGCGGGAGTTATACGCAGTATTTT.